What follows are 14 T cell receptor beta chains derived from one specimen sequenced in a study of cytomegalovirus exposure and HLA in healthy donors. With 60 Vbeta and 13 Jbeta primers, the PCR was carried out. Clones were read by immunoSEQ multiplex PCR, and TCRdb kept only the in-frame ones, dropping some. The sample yields fewer than 120,000 clones, approximately 83% seen once. Sequenced input: PBMCs. The receptors stem from a man aged 35 to 55 in good health and CMV-seronegative.

The chain couples TRBV28 to TRBJ1-4; 8 bases map to TRBD1. V lost 5 bases to trimming and J lost 8 bases; unmatched junction nucleotides: 10. The CDR3 has 15 amino acids. Germline values: CDR1 MDHEN, CDR2 SYDVKM. The DNA for the CDR3 is TGTGCCAGCAGTACCCCGGACAGGGATGACGAAAAACTGTTTTTT. Translation gives CASSTPDRDDEKLFF.

The chain couples TRBV4-2 to TRBJ2-2; a possible D gene is TRBD1 (5 bases). This CDR3 comprises 16 residues. The V gene's germline CDR1 is LGHNA and CDR2 YNFKEQ. Between the trimmed V and J ends, which lost 2 bases and 1 base, there was a span of 11 bases. The CDR3 sequence: CASSQFPGMNTGELFF. In DNA form, the CDR3 reads TGTGCCAGCAGCCAATTTCCAGGGATGAACACCGGGGAGCTGTTTTTT.

The sample holds one count of this clone. J is TRBJ1-1 and V is TRBV29-1, with 9 bases identical to TRBD1. V dropped 5 bases and J dropped 4; count of bases not matched to a gene: 8. Per germline, CDR1 SQVTM and CDR2 ANQGSEA. CDR3 length: 14 residues. The CDR3 DNA is TGCAGCGTTACCCAGGGACAGGGCGGCACTGAAGCTTTCTTT. Residues: CSVTQGQGGTEAFF.

This clone was detected once. The V and J genes are TRBV18 and TRBJ1-1; D is ambiguous. Germline CDR1 and CDR2: KGHSH and LQKENI. V gave up 3 bases and J gave up 0 bases, with 8 bases separating them. This CDR3 comprises 14 residues. The CDR3 DNA reads TGTGCCAGCTCACCGTGGGGAGTGAACACTGAAGCTTTCTTT. Amino acid sequence: CASSPWGVNTEAFF.

The chain combines TRBV12-5 with TRBJ1-2; tentatively, D is TRBD1 (6 bases). The V end was cut by 9 bases, the J end by 0 bases, with 11 bases between. CDR1 LGHNT and CDR2 FRNRAP come from the germline V gene. The CDR3 runs 13 residues. CDR3 in DNA: TGTGCTAGCTCCACAGGGACTAACTATGGCTACACCTTC. Its translation is CASSTGTNYGYTF.

This rearrangement joins TRBV7-9 to TRBJ2-1; D unresolved. Trimming took off 6 bases at V and 9 bases at J, with 18 bases between the two ends. Germline V gene sequence: CDR1 SEHNR, CDR2 FQNEAQ (reference sequence). This CDR3 is 14 amino acids long. CDR3 amino acids: CASSLTGRGSEQFF. In DNA, the CDR3 is TGTGCCAGCAGTCTGACTGGCCGCGGAAGTGAGCAGTTCTTC.

V usage is TRBV18 and J usage is TRBJ1-1; D remains ambiguous. This CDR3 has 14 amino acids. Germline V gene lookup returns CDR1 KGHSH and CDR2 LQKENI. V shed 6 bases and J shed 0 bases, with 11 bases lying between them. CDR3 residues: CASSREELNTEAFF. The CDR3 nucleotides are TGTGCCAGCTCCCGAGAAGAACTGAACACTGAAGCTTTCTTT. Looking up the rest from reference TRBV18 and TRBJ1-1 gives the full variable domain: NAGVMQNPRHLVRRRGQEARLRCSPMKGHSHVYWYRQLPEEGLKFMVYLQKENIIDESGMPKERFSAEFPKEGPSILRIQQVVRGDSAAYFCASSREELNTEAFFGQGTRLTVV.

The gene calls are TRBV19 and TRBJ1-5; 9 nucleotides line up with TRBD1. This CDR3 is 15 amino acids long. Germline V gives CDR1 LNHDA, CDR2 SQIVND (reference sequence). V lost 2 bases and J lost 7; bases outside the gene matches: 6. CDR3 DNA: TGTGCCAGTAGTATACGGGACAGGGCTGAACAGCCCCAGCATTTT. It encodes CASSIRDRAEQPQHF.

This clone was detected once. The chain carries TRBV29-1 and TRBJ1-2; D call uncertain. V lost 5 bases, J lost 3 bases, and 4 bases lay in between. This CDR3 has 10 amino acids. Germline loops: CDR1 SQVTM, CDR2 ANQGSEA. The CDR3 DNA reads TGCAGCGTTTCAGACTATGGCTACACCTTC. It specifies CSVSDYGYTF.

This clone was counted between two and nine times. The chain joins TRBV7-2 to TRBJ1-1; D gene ambiguous. Trimming cost V 2 bases and J 0 bases, with 7 bases left between them. The germline gives CDR1 SGHTA, CDR2 FQGNSA. The CDR3 contains 14 residues. Written as DNA, the CDR3 is TGTGCCAGCAGCTTATTCTTTCTGAACACTGAAGCTTTCTTT. Translation gives CASSLFFLNTEAFF.

The chain joins TRBV28 to TRBJ1-1; possible D gene TRBD1, 5 bases. Germline V CDR1 and CDR2: MDHEN, SYDVKM. Trimming pared 6 bases from V and 4 bases from J, leaving 18 bases between. The CDR3 is 15 residues long. CDR3 region: CASRPPHLGGTEAFF. CDR3 bases: TGTGCCAGCAGGCCCCCTCATCTCGGGGGCACTGAAGCTTTCTTT.

V and J are TRBV29-1 and TRBJ2-1, with 11 bases lining up with TRBD2. After removal of 5 bases from V and 4 bases from J, the junction contained 7 bases not matched to a gene. The CDR3 totals 15 residues. The germline V gene has CDR1 SQVTM and CDR2 ANQGSEA. The CDR3 DNA reads as TGCAGCGTTAGACCTAGCGGGGGGCTTTACAATGAGCAGTTCTTC. As protein: CSVRPSGGLYNEQFF.

The rearrangement joins TRBV6-1 to TRBJ1-6; tentative D call: TRBD1 (5 bases). The germline gives CDR1 MNHNS, CDR2 SASEGT. CDR3 length: 18 residues. Trimming shortened V by 2 bases and J by 9 bases, and 23 bases separated the two germline ends. In nucleotides, the CDR3 is TGTGCCAGCAGTGAAAGGAGTGGCAGGGCTGCCAACTTTTCACCCCTCCACTTT. It codes for CASSERSGRAANFSPLHF.

The chain recombines TRBV9 with TRBJ2-5; D is possibly TRBD2 (5 bases). CDR3 length equals 15 residues. Germline V gives CDR1 SGDLS, CDR2 YYNGEE. Trimming removed 0 bases from V and 1 base from J, with 10 bases in between. The CDR3 protein is CASSVAGRTQETQYF. CDR3 coding DNA: TGTGCCAGCAGCGTAGCGGGAAGGACCCAAGAGACCCAGTACTTC.